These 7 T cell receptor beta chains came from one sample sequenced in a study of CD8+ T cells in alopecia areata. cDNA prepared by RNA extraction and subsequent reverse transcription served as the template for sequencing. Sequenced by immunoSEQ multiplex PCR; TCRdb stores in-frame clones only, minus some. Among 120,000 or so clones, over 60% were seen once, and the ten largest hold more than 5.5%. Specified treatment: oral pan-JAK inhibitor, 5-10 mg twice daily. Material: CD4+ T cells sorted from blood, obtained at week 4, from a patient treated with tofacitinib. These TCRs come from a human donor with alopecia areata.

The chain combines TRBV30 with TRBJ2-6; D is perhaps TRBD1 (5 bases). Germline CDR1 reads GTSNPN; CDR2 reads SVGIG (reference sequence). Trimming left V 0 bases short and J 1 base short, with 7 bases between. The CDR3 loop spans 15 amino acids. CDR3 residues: CAWSVQGSGANVLTF. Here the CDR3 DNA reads TGTGCCTGGAGTGTTCAGGGTTCTGGGGCCAACGTCCTGACTTTC.

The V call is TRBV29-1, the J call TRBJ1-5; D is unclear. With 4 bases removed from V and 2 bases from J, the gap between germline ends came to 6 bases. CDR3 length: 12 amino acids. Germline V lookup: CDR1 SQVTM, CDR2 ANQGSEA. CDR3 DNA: TGCAGCGTTGCAGGAGGCAATCAGCCCCAGCATTTT. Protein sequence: CSVAGGNQPQHF.

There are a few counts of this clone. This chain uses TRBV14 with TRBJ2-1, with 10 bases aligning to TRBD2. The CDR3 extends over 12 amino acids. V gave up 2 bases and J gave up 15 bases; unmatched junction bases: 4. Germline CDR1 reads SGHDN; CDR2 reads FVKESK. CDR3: CASSQLAGAAFF. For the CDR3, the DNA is TGTGCCAGCAGCCAACTAGCGGGAGCGGCGTTCTTC.

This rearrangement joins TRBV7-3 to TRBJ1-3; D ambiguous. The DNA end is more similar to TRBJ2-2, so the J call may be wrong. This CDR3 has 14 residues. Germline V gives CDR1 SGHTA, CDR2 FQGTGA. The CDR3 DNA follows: TGTGCCAGCAGCTTAACGGGCCATACCGGGGAGCTGTTTTTT. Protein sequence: CASSLTGHTGELFF.

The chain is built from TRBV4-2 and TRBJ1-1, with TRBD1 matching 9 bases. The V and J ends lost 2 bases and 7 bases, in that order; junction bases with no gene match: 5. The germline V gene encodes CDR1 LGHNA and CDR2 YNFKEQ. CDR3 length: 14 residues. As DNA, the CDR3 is TGTGCCAGCAGCCAACCCGACAGGGGGTTTGAAGCTTTCTTT. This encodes CASSQPDRGFEAFF.

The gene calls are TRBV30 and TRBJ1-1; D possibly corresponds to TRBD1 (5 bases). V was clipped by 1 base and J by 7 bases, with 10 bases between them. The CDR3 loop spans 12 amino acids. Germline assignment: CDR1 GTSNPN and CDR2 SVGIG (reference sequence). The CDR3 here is CAWSGQGGEAFF. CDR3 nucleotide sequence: TGTGCCTGGAGTGGGCAGGGCGGTGAAGCTTTCTTT.

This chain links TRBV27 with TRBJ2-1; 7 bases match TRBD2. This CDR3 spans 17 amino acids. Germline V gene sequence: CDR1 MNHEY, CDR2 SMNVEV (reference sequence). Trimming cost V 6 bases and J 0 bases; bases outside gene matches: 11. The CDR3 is CASSHFRGESSYNEQFF. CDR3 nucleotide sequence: TGTGCCAGCAGCCACTTTCGGGGGGAAAGCTCCTACAATGAGCAGTTCTTC.